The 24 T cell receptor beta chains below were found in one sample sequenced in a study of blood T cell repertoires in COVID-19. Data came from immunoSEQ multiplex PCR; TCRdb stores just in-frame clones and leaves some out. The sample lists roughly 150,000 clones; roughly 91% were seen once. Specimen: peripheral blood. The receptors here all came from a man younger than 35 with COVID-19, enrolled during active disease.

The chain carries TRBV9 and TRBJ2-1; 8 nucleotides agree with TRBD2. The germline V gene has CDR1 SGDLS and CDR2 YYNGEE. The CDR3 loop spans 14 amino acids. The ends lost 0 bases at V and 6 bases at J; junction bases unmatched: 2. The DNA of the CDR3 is TGTGCCAGCAGCGTAGTGGCGGGAGGCAATGAGCAGTTCTTC. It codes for CASSVVAGGNEQFF.

The CDR3 is CASSLEVTGSFSYQETQYF. The CDR3 DNA is TGTGCCAGCAGTTTAGAAGTTACAGGCAGTTTCTCATACCAAGAGACCCAGTACTTC. V usage is TRBV28 and J usage is TRBJ2-5; TRBD1 is a possible D gene (5 bases). The CDR3 runs to 19 residues. The V end was cut by 2 bases, the J end by 0 bases, with 22 bases between. Germline V lookup: CDR1 MDHEN, CDR2 SYDVKM.

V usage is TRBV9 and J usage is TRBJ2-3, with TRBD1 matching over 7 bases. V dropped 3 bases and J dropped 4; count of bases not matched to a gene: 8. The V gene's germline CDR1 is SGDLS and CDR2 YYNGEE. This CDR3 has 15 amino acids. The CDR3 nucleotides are TGTGCCAGCAGCGACTTCGACAGGGTTGCAGATACGCAGTATTTT. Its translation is CASSDFDRVADTQYF.

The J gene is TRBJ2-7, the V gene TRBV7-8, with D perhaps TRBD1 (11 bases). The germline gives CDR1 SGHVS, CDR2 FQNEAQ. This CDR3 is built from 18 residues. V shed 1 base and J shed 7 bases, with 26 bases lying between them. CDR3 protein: CASSLGRRTSGTGGEQYF. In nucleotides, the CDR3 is TGTGCCAGCAGCTTAGGACGACGAACTAGCGGGACAGGGGGGGAGCAGTACTTC.

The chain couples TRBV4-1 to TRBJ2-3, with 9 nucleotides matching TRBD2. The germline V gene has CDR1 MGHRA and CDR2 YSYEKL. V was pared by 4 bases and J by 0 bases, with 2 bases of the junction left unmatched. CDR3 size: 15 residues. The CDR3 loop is CASSLLAGSTDTQYF. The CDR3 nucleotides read TGCGCCAGCAGCCTCCTAGCGGGAAGCACAGATACGCAGTATTTT.

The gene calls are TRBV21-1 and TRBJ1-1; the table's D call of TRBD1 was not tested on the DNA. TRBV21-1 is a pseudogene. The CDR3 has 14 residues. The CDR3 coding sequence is TGTGCCAGCAGCTACCGGGACAAGAACACTGAAGCTTTCTTT. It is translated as CASSYRDKNTEAFF.

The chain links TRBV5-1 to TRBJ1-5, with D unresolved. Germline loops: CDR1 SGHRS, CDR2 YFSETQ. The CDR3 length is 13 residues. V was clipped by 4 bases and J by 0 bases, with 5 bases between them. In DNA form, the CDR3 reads TGCGCCAGCAGCCAGGATAGCAATCAGCCCCAGCATTTT. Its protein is CASSQDSNQPQHF. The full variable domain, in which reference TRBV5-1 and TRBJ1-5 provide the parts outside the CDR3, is KAGVTQTPRYLIKTRGQQVTLSCSPISGHRSVSWYQQTPGQGLQFLFEYFSETQRNKGNFPGRFSGRQFSNSRSEMNVSTLELGDSALYLCASSQDSNQPQHFGDGTRLSIL.

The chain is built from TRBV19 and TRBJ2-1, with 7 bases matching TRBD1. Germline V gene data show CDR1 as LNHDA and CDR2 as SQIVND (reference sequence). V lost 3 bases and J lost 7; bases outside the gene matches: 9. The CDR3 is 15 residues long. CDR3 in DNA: TGTGCCAGTAGTATTACTACAGGGGTAGGGAATGAGCAGTTCTTC. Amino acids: CASSITTGVGNEQFF. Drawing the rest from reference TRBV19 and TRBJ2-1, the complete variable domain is DGGITQSPKYLFRKEGQNVTLSCEQNLNHDAMYWYRQDPGQGLRLIYYSQIVNDFQKGDIAEGYSVSREKKESFPLTVTSAQKNPTAFYLCASSITTGVGNEQFFGPGTRLTVL.

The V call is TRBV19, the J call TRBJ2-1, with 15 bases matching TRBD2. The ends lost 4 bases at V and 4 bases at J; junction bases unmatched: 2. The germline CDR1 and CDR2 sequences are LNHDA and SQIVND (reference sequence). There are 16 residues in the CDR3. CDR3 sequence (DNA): TGTGCCAGTAGTAGGGGACTAGCGGGAGGATACAATGAGCAGTTCTTC. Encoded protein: CASSRGLAGGYNEQFF.

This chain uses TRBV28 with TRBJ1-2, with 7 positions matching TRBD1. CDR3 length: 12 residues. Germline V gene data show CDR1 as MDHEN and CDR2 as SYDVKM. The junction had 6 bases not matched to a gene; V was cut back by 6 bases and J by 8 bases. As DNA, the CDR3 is TGTGCCAGCAGGTCAACAGGGGAGGGCTACACCTTC. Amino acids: CASRSTGEGYTF.

CDR3: CASSSPSGEQFF. For the CDR3, the DNA is TGTGCCAGCAGTTCCCCTAGCGGAGAGCAGTTCTTC. The chain combines TRBV12-3 or TRBV12-4 with TRBJ2-1, with TRBD2 matching 7 bases. The V and J ends lost 4 bases and 10 bases, in that order; junction bases with no gene match: 4. The CDR3 length is 12 residues.

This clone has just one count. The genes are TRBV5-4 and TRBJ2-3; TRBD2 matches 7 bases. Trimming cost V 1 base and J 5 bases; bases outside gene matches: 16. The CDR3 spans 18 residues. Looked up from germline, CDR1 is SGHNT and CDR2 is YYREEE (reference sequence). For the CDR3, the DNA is TGTGCCAGCAGCTTGAGGGGAGGTGCGAGCGGGATTGGAGATACGCAGTATTTT. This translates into CASSLRGGASGIGDTQYF.

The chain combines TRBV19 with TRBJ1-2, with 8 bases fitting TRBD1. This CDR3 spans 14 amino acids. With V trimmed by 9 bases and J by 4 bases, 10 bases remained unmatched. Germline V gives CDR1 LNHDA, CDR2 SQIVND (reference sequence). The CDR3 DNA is TGTGCCAGCTCGAAACAGGGGGAATTCTATGGCTACACCTTC. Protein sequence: CASSKQGEFYGYTF.

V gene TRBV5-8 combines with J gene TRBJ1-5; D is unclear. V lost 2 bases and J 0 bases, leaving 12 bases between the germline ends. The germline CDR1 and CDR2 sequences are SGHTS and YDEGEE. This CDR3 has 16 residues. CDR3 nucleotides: TGTGCCAGCAGCTTCTATCAGGTCGGTAGCAATCAGCCCCAGCATTTT. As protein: CASSFYQVGSNQPQHF.

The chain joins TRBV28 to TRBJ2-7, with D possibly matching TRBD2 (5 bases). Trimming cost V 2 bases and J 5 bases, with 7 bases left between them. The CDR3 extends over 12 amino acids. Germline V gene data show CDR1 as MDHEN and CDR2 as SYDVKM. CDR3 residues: CASSLTGNEQYF. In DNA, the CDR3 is TGTGCCAGCAGTTTAACCGGGAACGAGCAGTACTTC.

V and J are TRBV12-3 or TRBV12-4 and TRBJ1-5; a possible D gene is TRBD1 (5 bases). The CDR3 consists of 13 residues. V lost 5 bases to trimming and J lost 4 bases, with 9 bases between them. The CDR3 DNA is TGTGCCAGCAGTCACCCAGGGAATCAGCCCCAGCATTTT. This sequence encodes CASSHPGNQPQHF.

The CDR3 sequence is CSARQGQETQYF. The CDR3 DNA reads TGCAGCGCTCGACAGGGTCAAGAGACCCAGTACTTC. The gene calls are TRBV29-1 and TRBJ2-5; 7 nucleotides match TRBD1. This CDR3 region has 12 residues. With 7 bases clipped from V and 2 bases from J, the junction kept 4 bases outside the gene matches. CDR1 and CDR2 (germline): SQVTM, ANQGSEA.

CDR3 sequence: CASSVVGTGVTDTQYF. In DNA form, the CDR3 reads TGTGCCAGCAGCGTAGTAGGGACAGGGGTCACAGATACGCAGTATTTT. The genes are TRBV9 and TRBJ2-3; 10 positions agree with TRBD1. This CDR3 contains 16 residues. Germline lookup yields CDR1 SGDLS and CDR2 YYNGEE. J gave up 2 bases and V 0 bases, and 3 bases lay outside the gene matches.

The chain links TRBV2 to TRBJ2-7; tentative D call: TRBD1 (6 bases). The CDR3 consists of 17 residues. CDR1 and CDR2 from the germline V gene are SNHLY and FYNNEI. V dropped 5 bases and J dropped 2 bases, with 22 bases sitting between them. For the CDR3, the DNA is TGTGCCAGCAGTCAGCCTGATTTTGGGGGCCCAACCTACGAGCAGTACTTC. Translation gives CASSQPDFGGPTYEQYF. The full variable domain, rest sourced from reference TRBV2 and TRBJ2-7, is EPEVTQTPSHQVTQMGQEVILRCVPISNHLYFYWYRQILGQKVEFLVSFYNNEISEKSEIFDDQFSVERPDGSNFTLKIRSTKLEDSAMYFCASSQPDFGGPTYEQYFGPGTRLTVT.

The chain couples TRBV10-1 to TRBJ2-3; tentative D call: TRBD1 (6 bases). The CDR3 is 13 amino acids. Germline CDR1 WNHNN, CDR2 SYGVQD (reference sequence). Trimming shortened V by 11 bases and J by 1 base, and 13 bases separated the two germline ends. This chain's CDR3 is CAGYRDGTDTQYF. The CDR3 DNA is TGCGCCGGGTACAGGGACGGCACAGATACGCAGTATTTT.

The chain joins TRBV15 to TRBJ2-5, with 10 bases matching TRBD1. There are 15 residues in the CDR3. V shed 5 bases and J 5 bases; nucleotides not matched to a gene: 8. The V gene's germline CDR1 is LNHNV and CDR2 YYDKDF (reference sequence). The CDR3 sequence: CATSLKTGGRETQYF. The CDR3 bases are TGTGCCACCAGCTTAAAGACAGGGGGCAGGGAGACCCAGTACTTC.

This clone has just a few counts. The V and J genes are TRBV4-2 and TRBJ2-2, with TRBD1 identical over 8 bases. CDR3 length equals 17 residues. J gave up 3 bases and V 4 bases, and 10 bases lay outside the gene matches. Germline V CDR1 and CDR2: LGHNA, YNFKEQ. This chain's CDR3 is CASSPGRQGTYTGELFF. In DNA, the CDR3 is TGTGCCAGCAGCCCGGGACGACAGGGGACGTACACCGGGGAGCTGTTTTTT.

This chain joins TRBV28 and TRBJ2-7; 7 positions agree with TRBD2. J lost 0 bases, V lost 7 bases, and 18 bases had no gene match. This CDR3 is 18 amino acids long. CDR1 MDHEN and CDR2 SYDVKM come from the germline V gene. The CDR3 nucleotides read TGTGCCAGCACCTCGGGACTACCGACGTTTCCGAGCTCCTACGAGCAGTACTTC. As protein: CASTSGLPTFPSSYEQYF.

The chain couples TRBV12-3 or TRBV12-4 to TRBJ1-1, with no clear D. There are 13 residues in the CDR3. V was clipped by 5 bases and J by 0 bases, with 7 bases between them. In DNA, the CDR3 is TGTGCCAGCAGTAACCAGATGAACACTGAAGCTTTCTTT. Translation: CASSNQMNTEAFF.